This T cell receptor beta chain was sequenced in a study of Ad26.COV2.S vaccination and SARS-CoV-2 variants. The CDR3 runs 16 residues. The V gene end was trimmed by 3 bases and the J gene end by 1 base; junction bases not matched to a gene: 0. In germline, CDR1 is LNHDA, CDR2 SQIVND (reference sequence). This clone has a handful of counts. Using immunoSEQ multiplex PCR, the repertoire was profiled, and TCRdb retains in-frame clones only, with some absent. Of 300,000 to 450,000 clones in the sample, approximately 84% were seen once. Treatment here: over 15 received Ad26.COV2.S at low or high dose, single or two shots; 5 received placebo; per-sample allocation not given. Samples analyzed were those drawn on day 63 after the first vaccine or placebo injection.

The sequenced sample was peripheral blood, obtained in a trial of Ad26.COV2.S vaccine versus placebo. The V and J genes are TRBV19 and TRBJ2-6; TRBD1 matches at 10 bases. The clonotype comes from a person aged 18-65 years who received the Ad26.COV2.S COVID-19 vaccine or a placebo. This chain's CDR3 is CASSMGQGSGANVLTF. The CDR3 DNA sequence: TGTGCCAGTAGTATGGGACAGGGGTCTGGGGCCAACGTCCTGACTTTC.